This T cell receptor beta chain was obtained from a study of T-cell memory formation after mild COVID-19. About the study: TCR clusters mostly belonged to single donors. Study results and caveats: Clones that contracted from day 15 to 85 had balanced CD4/CD8; later expanders were CD4+ biased.

Comments on this clonotype: Its specificity is unknown.

The CDR3 runs 17 residues. Via MiXCR, TCRdb re-called the 5' RACE reads, giving one row per CDR3 protein. The repertoire includes fewer than 450,000 distinct CDR3 sequences, approximately 24% of them detected once, and around 8.8% sits in the top ten. This receptor was identified in an adult woman who had mild COVID-19 (a few samples of this study predate the infection). Cell type and time point are not known. Sequences were obtained from PBMCs or a T cell subset sorted from them (not recorded which). The chain uses TRBV21-1 and TRBJ1-6. TRBV21-1 is marked as a pseudogene. The CDR3, as DNA: TGTGCCAGCAGCATAAGGGGTAATTCAACGAGTAATTCACCCCTCCACTTT. It codes for CASSIRGNSTSNSPLHF.